This T cell receptor beta chain was observed in a study of CD8+CD57+ T cells in acquired aplastic anemia. At the level of the study: Average DNA yield from sorted CD4+ and CD8+ cells was approximately 3 ug.

Sequenced patients had shown CD8+CD57+ cell expansion by flow cytometry. Every patient had severe acquired aplastic anemia. Genomic DNA templated the TCR beta VDJ and CDR3 profiling. TCRdb called the reads again in MiXCR, with one record for every CDR3 protein. The sample has 200,000 to 300,000 distinct CDR3 sequences, 82% seen once. The germline gives CDR1 ENHRY, CDR2 SYGVKD. Between the trimmed V and J ends, which lost 3 bases and 4 bases, there was a span of 9 bases. The CDR3 length is 13 residues. This TCR was sampled from a human donor with aplastic anemia. The sequencing sample was made of sorted CD4+, CD8+, or CD8+CD57+ T cells (not recorded which) from PBMCs. The V call is TRBV10-3, the J call TRBJ1-1, with D hard to call. The CDR3 nucleotides read TGTGCCATCAGTGAATCAAGGACCACTGAAGCTTTCTTT. Its protein product is CAISESRTTEAFF.